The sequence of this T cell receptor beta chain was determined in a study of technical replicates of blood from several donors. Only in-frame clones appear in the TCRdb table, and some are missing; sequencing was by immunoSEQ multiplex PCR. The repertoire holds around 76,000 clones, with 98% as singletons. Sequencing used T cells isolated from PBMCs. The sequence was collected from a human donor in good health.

In DNA, the CDR3 is TGCAGCGCCACAGGGGGCCGAGGGCAGCCCCAGCATTTT. It codes for CSATGGRGQPQHF. The chain carries TRBV29-1 and TRBJ1-5; 9 bases map to TRBD1. Germline CDR1 and CDR2: SQVTM and ANQGSEA. This CDR3 region has 13 residues. The junction had 8 bases not matched to a gene; V was cut back by 7 bases and J by 7 bases. The variable domain in full, with the rest retrieved from reference TRBV29-1 and TRBJ1-5, is SAVISQKPSRDICQRGTSLTIQCQVDSQVTMMFWYRQQPGQSLTLIATANQGSEATYESGFVIDKFPISRPNLTFSTLTVSNMSPEDSSIYLCSATGGRGQPQHFGDGTRLSIL.